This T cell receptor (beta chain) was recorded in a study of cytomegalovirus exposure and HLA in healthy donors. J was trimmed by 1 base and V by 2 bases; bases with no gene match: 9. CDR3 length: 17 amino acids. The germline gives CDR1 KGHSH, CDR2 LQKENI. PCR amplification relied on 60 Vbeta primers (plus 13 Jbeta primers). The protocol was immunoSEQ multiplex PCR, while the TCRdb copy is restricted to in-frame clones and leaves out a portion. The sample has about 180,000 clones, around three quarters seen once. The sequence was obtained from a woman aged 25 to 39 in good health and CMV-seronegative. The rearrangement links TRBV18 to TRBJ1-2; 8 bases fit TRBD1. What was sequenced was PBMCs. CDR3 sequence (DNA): TGTGCCAGCTCACCAGCCGCGACAGGGGTGATTAACTATGGCTACACCTTC. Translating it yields CASSPAATGVINYGYTF.